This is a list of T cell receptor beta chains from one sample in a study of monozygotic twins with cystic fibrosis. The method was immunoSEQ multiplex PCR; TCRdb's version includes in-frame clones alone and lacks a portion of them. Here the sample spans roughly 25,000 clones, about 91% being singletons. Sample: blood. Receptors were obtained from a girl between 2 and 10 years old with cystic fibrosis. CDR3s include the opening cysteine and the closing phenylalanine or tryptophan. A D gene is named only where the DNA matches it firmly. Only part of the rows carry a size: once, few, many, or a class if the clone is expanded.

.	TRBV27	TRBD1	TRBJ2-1	CASSLRGQGAWNEQFF	TGTGCCAGCAGTTTACGCGGACAGGGGGCTTGGAATGAGCAGTTCTTC
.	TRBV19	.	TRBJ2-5	CASSRNSETQYF	TGTGCCAGTAGCAGAAATTCAGAGACCCAGTACTTC
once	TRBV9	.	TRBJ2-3	CASSPYSTDTQYF	TGTGCCAGCAGCCCGTATAGCACAGATACGCAGTATTTT
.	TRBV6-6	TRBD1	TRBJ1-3	CASSYPDRVPGNTIYF	TGTGCCAGCAGTTACCCGGACAGGGTTCCTGGAAACACCATATATTTT
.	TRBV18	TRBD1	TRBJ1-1	CASSTGDSAFF	TGTGCCAGCTCCACAGGGGATTCGGCTTTCTTT
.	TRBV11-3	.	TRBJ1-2	CASSLENYGYTF	TGTGCCAGCAGCTTAGAAAACTATGGCTACACCTTC
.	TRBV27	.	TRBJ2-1	CASSSIARRGYEQFF	TGTGCCAGCAGTTCCATAGCGAGGAGGGGCTATGAGCAGTTCTTC
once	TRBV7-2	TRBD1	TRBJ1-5	CASSTRTGTHQPQHF	TGTGCCAGCAGCACTAGGACAGGGACCCATCAGCCCCAGCATTTT
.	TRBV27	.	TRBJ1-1	CASSLSRQNTEAFF	TGTGCCAGCAGTTTATCGAGACAGAACACTGAAGCTTTCTTT
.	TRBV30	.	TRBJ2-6	CAWSVEAYGANVLTF	TGTGCCTGGAGTGTAGAAGCGTACGGGGCCAACGTCCTGACTTTC
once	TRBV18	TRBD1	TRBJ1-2	CASSPQTGVMDYGYTF	TGTGCCAGCTCACCACAAACAGGGGTTATGGACTATGGCTACACCTTC
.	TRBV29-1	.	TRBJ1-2	CSVVLQSGGYTF	TGCAGCGTTGTCTTACAGTCCGGGGGCTACACCTTC
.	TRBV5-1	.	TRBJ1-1	CASSPGSPVTEAFF	TGCGCCAGCAGTCCGGGTTCCCCAGTCACTGAAGCTTTCTTT
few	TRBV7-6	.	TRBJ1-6	CASSPSSYNSPLHF	TGTGCCAGCAGCCCCAGCTCCTATAATTCACCCCTCCACTTT
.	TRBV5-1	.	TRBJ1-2	CASSPSHYGYTF	TGCGCCAGCAGCCCGAGCCACTATGGCTACACCTTC
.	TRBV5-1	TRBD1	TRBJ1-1	CASSLVGTGGRGEAFF	TGCGCCAGCAGCTTGGTTGGGACAGGGGGCAGGGGTGAAGCTTTCTTT
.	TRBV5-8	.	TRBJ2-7	CASSLDLTYEQYF	TGTGCCAGCAGCTTGGACCTTACCTACGAGCAGTACTTC
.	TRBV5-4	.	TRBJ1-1	CASSTHTWNTEAFF	TGTGCCAGCAGCACTCACACTTGGAACACTGAAGCTTTCTTT
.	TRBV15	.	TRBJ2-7	CATSGAADTTALSEQYF	TGTGCCACCAGCGGCGCCGCGGACACGACTGCCCTTAGCGAGCAGTACTTC
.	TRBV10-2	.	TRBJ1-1	CASSEDRNTEAFF	TGCGCCAGCAGTGAGGACAGGAACACTGAAGCTTTCTTT
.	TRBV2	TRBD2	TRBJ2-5	CASRASSGGGETQYF	TGTGCCAGCAGGGCGAGTAGCGGGGGGGGAGAGACCCAGTACTTC
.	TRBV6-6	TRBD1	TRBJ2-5	CASSFQGQGPETQYF	TGTGCCAGCAGTTTCCAAGGACAGGGGCCAGAGACCCAGTACTTC
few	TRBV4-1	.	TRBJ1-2	CASSQEVRSGANYGYTF	TGCGCCAGCAGCCAAGAAGTACGGTCGGGGGCTAACTATGGCTACACCTTC
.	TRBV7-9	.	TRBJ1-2	CASSLKTDSRSWMDGYTF	TGTGCCAGCAGCTTAAAAACAGACAGCAGGTCGTGGATGGATGGCTACACCTTC
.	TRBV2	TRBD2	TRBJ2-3	CASIRTSGDADTQYF	TGTGCCAGCATTAGGACTAGCGGGGACGCAGATACGCAGTATTTT
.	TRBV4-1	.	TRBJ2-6	CASSQDSSQVWANVLTF	TGCGCCAGCAGCCAAGATTCGTCGCAGGTGTGGGCCAACGTCCTGACTTTC
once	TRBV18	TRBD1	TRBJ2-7	CASSPSGTGYYEQYF	TGTGCCAGCTCACCATCCGGGACAGGATACTACGAGCAGTACTTC
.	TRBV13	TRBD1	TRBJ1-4	CASSLRTGFNEKLFF	TGTGCCAGCAGCCTACGGACAGGGTTTAATGAAAAACTGTTTTTT
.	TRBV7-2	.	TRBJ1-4	CASSLGGEKLFF	TGTGCCAGCAGCTTAGGGGGGGAGAAACTGTTTTTT
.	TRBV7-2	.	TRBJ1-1	CASSLVAGGLGTEAFF	TGTGCCAGCAGCTTAGTGGCAGGTGGTCTGGGCACTGAAGCTTTCTTT
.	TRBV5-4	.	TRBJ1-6	CASSPNPTGEPLHF	TGTGCCAGCAGCCCCAATCCGACAGGAGAGCCCCTCCACTTT
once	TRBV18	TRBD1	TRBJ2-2	CASTWGTANTGELFF	TGTGCCAGCACCTGGGGGACAGCGAACACCGGGGAGCTGTTTTTT
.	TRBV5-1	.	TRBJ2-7	CASSSGLAGAKYEQYF	TGCGCCAGCAGTTCAGGTTTGGCGGGGGCCAAGTACGAGCAGTACTTC
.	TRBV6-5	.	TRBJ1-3	CASSYQQAGNTIYF	TGTGCCAGCAGTTACCAACAAGCTGGAAACACCATATATTTT
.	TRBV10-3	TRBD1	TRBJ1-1	CAISARQGATTEAFF	TGTGCCATCAGTGCCCGACAGGGGGCGACCACTGAAGCTTTCTTT
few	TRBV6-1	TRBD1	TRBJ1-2	CASSEGTGDGYTF	TGTGCCAGCAGTGAAGGGACAGGGGACGGCTACACCTTC
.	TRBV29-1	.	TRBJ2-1	CSVESVPGSEQFF	TGCAGCGTTGAAAGTGTCCCAGGGTCTGAGCAGTTCTTC
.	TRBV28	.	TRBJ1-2	CASVGTRPADYGYTF	TGTGCCAGCGTCGGGACCCGACCCGCTGACTATGGCTACACCTTC
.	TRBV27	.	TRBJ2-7	CASSFSGRGRDEQYF	TGTGCCAGCAGTTTTTCCGGGAGGGGGCGTGACGAGCAGTACTTC
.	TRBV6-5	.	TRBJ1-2	CASSDGCGYTF	TGTGCCAGCAGTGACGGGTGCGGCTACACCTTC
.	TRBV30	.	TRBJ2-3	CAWSVRGGSDTQYF	TGTGCCTGGAGTGTACGAGGCGGATCAGATACGCAGTATTTT
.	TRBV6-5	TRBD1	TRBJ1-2	CARGPLTGLGGYTF	TGTGCCAGAGGTCCTTTGACAGGGCTTGGTGGCTACACCTTC
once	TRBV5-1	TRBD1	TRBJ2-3	CASSLKTGVRDTQYF	TGCGCCAGCAGCTTGAAGACAGGGGTTCGGGATACGCAGTATTTT
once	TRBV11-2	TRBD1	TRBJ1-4	CASSLAATGMVEKLFF	TGTGCCAGCAGCTTAGCCGCGACAGGGATGGTTGAAAAACTGTTTTTT
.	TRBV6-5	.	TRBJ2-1	CASSYITGEQFF	TGTGCCAGCAGTTATATAACGGGAGAGCAGTTCTTC
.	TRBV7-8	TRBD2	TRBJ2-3	CASSLGLAGPGGTDTQYF	TGTGCCAGCAGCCTGGGCCTAGCGGGGCCAGGCGGCACAGATACGCAGTATTTT
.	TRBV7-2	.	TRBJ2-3	CASSLDGFRDTQYF	TGTGCCAGCAGCTTAGATGGTTTCAGGGATACGCAGTATTTT
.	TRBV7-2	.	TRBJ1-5	CASSFAREVQHF	TGTGCCAGCAGCTTTGCCAGGGAGGTCCAGCATTTT
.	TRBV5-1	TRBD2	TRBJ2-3	CASSSGTSILDTQYF	TGCGCCAGCAGCTCCGGGACTAGTATTTTAGATACGCAGTATTTT
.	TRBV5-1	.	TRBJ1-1	CASKQGADTEAFF	TGCGCCAGCAAGCAGGGCGCGGACACTGAAGCTTTCTTT
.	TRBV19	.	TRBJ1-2	CASSIDSTVNYGYTF	TGTGCCAGTAGTATAGATTCGACAGTTAACTATGGCTACACCTTC
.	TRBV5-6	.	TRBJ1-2	CASSLGQNNYGYTF	TGTGCCAGCAGCTTGGGTCAGAATAACTATGGCTACACCTTC
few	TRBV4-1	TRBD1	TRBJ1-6	CASSQEGRGSSYNSPLHF	TGCGCCAGCAGCCAAGAGGGCAGGGGGAGCTCCTATAATTCACCCCTCCACTTT